This record looks at one T cell receptor beta chain sequence and its context. Method: immunoSEQ multiplex PCR; TCRdb's copy keeps in-frame clones and lacks some. The sample consists of some 350,000 clones, around 88% of them appearing once. Germline values: CDR1 SGHTA, CDR2 FQGTGA. This CDR3 comprises 14 residues. The V end lost 3 bases, the J end lost 6 bases, and 12 bases lay between the germline ends. The data originate from a study of blood T cell repertoires in COVID-19. Looking at the study overall: Donors in the United States, Italy and Spain gave samples during acute or convalescent COVID-19.

V gene TRBV7-3 combines with J gene TRBJ2-1, with D perhaps TRBD2 (6 bases). The sequence was obtained from a man aged 25-45 years with active or convalescent COVID-19. The sample comprised peripheral blood. CDR3 amino acids: CASSFGGLGNEQFF. The DNA of the CDR3 is TGTGCCAGCAGCTTCGGGGGTCTTGGCAATGAGCAGTTCTTC.